The next 28 T cell receptor beta chains were all read from a single sample in a study of CXCR3-negative and CXCR3-positive naive CD8 T cells. These receptors have no identified antigens. Study conclusions and caveats: Hydrophobicity of TRB CDR3s was greater in CXCR3-positive naive cells than in CXCR3-negative naive cells.

All TRB cDNA libraries came from 5' RACE performed with UMI labels. From the 5' RACE reads, TCRdb lists one entry per CDR3 protein and no DNA. This sample contains about 120,000 distinct CDR3 sequences. Material: naive CXCR3+ CD8+ T cells from blood. Documented subset: CD45RO-CCR7+CD27+CD95- naive CD8+ T cells expressing CXCR3 (TNR3+). These receptors originate from a human donor in good health. Some clones in this sample may be carry-over from other donors' samples.

The chain has TRBV25-1 and TRBJ2-2. The CDR3 consists of 14 residues. Germline V gene sequence: CDR1 MGHDK, CDR2 SYGVNS. The CDR3 sequence is CASSEISRTGELFF.

The V call is TRBV21-1, the J call TRBJ2-7; TCRdb calls TRBD1, which cannot be checked without DNA. TRBV21-1 is noted as a pseudogene. The CDR3 totals 16 residues. CDR3 sequence reads: CASRKPAGTVSYEQYF.

The chain employs TRBV9 and TRBJ2-3; the TCRdb call, TRBD1, lacks DNA for checking. This CDR3 region has 17 residues. Germline lookup yields CDR1 SGDLS and CDR2 YYNGEE. The CDR3 sequence: CASSASLAGESTDTQYF.

The chain joins TRBV7-3 to TRBJ2-1; TCRdb's D call of TRBD2 is untestable without DNA. Germline V CDR1 and CDR2: SGHTA, FQGTGA. The CDR3 is 16 residues long. The CDR3 reads CASSPRAGAEYNEQFF. Variable domain in full (rest from reference TRBV7-3 and TRBJ2-1): GAGVSQTPSNKVTEKGKYVELRCDPISGHTALYWYRQSLGQGPEFLIYFQGTGAADDSGLPNDRFFAVRPEGSVSTLKIQRTERGDSAVYLCASSPRAGAEYNEQFFGPGTRLTVL.

The chain's CDR3 is CASSPGIKGTEAFF. The chain is built from TRBV6-5 and TRBJ1-1; there is no DNA to check the TCRdb D call of TRBD1. CDR1 MNHEY and CDR2 SVGAGI come from the germline V gene. The CDR3 loop spans 14 amino acids.

The chain links TRBV7-6 to TRBJ1-1; TCRdb's assignment of TRBD1 cannot be checked, as there is no DNA. Germline V CDR1 and CDR2: SGHVS, FNYEAQ. The CDR3 sequence is 14 residues long. This CDR3 is CASSLRGQGQEAFF.

The chain joins TRBV5-6 to TRBJ2-4. This CDR3 is built from 15 residues. Looked up from germline, CDR1 is SGHDT and CDR2 is YYEEEE. CDR3 in amino acids: CASSLLGRSINIQYF.

The chain links TRBV21-1 to TRBJ1-4. TRBV21-1 is an annotated pseudogene. CDR3 size: 18 residues. CDR3 loop: CASSIERVLGATNEKLFF.

J is TRBJ2-7 and V is TRBV5-1. Germline lookup yields CDR1 SGHRS and CDR2 YFSETQ. The CDR3 is 13 amino acids. The CDR3 is CASSVAETYEQYF. Filled out from reference TRBV5-1 and TRBJ2-7, the complete variable domain reads KAGVTQTPRYLIKTRGQQVTLSCSPISGHRSVSWYQQTPGQGLQFLFEYFSETQRNKGNFPGRFSGRQFSNSRSEMNVSTLELGDSALYLCASSVAETYEQYFGPGTRLTVT.

The chain employs TRBV21-1 and TRBJ1-5. TRBV21-1 is a recognized pseudogene. The CDR3 is 15 residues long. CDR3 sequence: CASSKGKSGREPQHF.

This chain uses TRBV7-8 with TRBJ2-1; the D call of TRBD2 rests on TCRdb alone, since no DNA is present to check it. The length of the CDR3 is 16 residues. CDR1 is SGHVS and CDR2 is FQNEAQ in the germline V gene. CDR3: CASSVYSGGGNDEQFF.

The rearrangement uses TRBV4-2 and TRBJ1-6; TCRdb outputs TRBD1, but without DNA this stays unchecked. The CDR3 consists of 14 residues. Germline V CDR1 and CDR2: LGHNA, YNFKEQ. CDR3 protein: CASSPRGGDSPLHF.

The chain employs TRBV4-1 and TRBJ2-3; TCRdb outputs TRBD1, but without DNA this stays unchecked. The CDR3 sequence is 15 residues long. Germline assignment: CDR1 MGHRA and CDR2 YSYEKL. CDR3 sequence reads: CASSSGRGVADTQYF.

V usage is TRBV28 and J usage is TRBJ2-6; the D call from TCRdb, TRBD2, cannot be confirmed without DNA. The V gene's germline CDR1 is MDHEN and CDR2 SYDVKM. The CDR3 contains 16 residues. CDR3 region: CASTPGLEFGANVLTF.

This chain connects TRBV12-3 or TRBV12-4 to TRBJ2-1. This CDR3 is built from 12 residues. CDR3 protein: CASGSRVNEQFF.

This rearrangement joins TRBV29-1 to TRBJ1-5; TCRdb picks TRBD1, but there is no DNA to check that call. Germline CDR1 reads SQVTM; CDR2 reads ANQGSEA. The CDR3 is 13 residues long. CDR3 sequence: CSVAGGKYQPQHF.

The chain couples TRBV7-2 to TRBJ2-7; TCRdb's D gene call, TRBD1, goes unchecked for lack of DNA. Germline assignment: CDR1 SGHTA and CDR2 FQGNSA. This CDR3 has 14 residues. The chain's CDR3 is CASSVYRDSYEQYF.

This chain links TRBV5-5 with TRBJ2-7; TCRdb names TRBD1, which stays unverified in the absence of DNA. The V gene's germline CDR1 is SGHKS and CDR2 YYEKEE (reference sequence). The CDR3 is 14 residues long. The CDR3 loop is CASSFGGSLNEQYF.

This chain uses TRBV5-1 with TRBJ2-1; TCRdb lists TRBD1, though no DNA is available to test this call. This CDR3 has 19 amino acids. Germline CDR1 and CDR2: SGHRS and YFSETQ. CDR3 loop: CASSLVVRVSGHHYNEQFF.

CDR3 sequence: CASSFTGEVSEQYF. The chain carries TRBV28 and TRBJ2-7; with no DNA, the TCRdb D assignment of TRBD1 cannot be verified. The V gene's germline CDR1 is MDHEN and CDR2 SYDVKM. The CDR3 totals 14 residues. The whole variable domain, filled in from reference TRBV28 and TRBJ2-7, reads DVKVTQSSRYLVKRTGEKVFLECVQDMDHENMFWYRQDPGLGLRLIYFSYDVKMKEKGDIPEGYSVSREKKERFSLILESASTNQTSMYLCASSFTGEVSEQYFGPGTRLTVT.

This rearrangement joins TRBV6-5 to TRBJ1-5; the TCRdb call, TRBD1, lacks DNA for checking. The CDR3 has 14 residues. CDR1 and CDR2 from the germline V gene are MNHEY and SVGAGI. This CDR3 is CASSPLQGNQPQHF.

V and J are TRBV20-1 and TRBJ2-7; TCRdb picks TRBD1, but there is no DNA to check that call. Per germline, CDR1 DFQATT and CDR2 SNEGSKA (reference sequence). There are 13 residues in the CDR3. The CDR3 is CSAREPGNYEQYF.

The CDR3 reads CASSLDAGGSPLHF. This chain joins TRBV5-1 and TRBJ1-6. This CDR3 has 14 residues. Germline V gives CDR1 SGHRS, CDR2 YFSETQ. The complete variable domain, with remaining parts taken from reference TRBV5-1 and TRBJ1-6, reads KAGVTQTPRYLIKTRGQQVTLSCSPISGHRSVSWYQQTPGQGLQFLFEYFSETQRNKGNFPGRFSGRQFSNSRSEMNVSTLELGDSALYLCASSLDAGGSPLHFGNGTRLTVT.

V and J are TRBV6-2 or TRBV6-3 and TRBJ2-2; TCRdb selects TRBD2, and the lack of DNA leaves this call unchecked. CDR3 size: 14 residues. CDR1 and CDR2 (germline): MNHEY, SVGEGT. CDR3 sequence: CASEREGLIGELFF.

V is TRBV7-9 and J is TRBJ1-1; TCRdb proposes TRBD1, but this gene call is untestable without DNA. The CDR3 loop spans 15 amino acids. Germline assignment: CDR1 SEHNR and CDR2 FQNEAQ (reference sequence). The CDR3 sequence: CASSLGSGSITEAFF.

The CDR3 protein is CASGLGGQHNEQFF. V gene TRBV12-5 combines with J gene TRBJ2-1. This CDR3 has 14 residues. Looked up from germline, CDR1 is LGHNT and CDR2 is FRNRAP.

The chain links TRBV3-1 to TRBJ2-7; the TCRdb call, TRBD1, lacks DNA for checking. CDR1 LGHDT and CDR2 YNNKEL come from the germline V gene (reference sequence). The CDR3 loop spans 15 amino acids. CDR3 sequence reads: CASSQSTGYSYEQYF.

The rearrangement uses TRBV4-2 and TRBJ2-1; checking the TCRdb D call of TRBD2 is not possible without DNA. Germline V gene lookup returns CDR1 LGHNA and CDR2 YNFKEQ. This CDR3 is 19 amino acids long. The CDR3 loop reads CASSQGGGWQGISDNEQFF.